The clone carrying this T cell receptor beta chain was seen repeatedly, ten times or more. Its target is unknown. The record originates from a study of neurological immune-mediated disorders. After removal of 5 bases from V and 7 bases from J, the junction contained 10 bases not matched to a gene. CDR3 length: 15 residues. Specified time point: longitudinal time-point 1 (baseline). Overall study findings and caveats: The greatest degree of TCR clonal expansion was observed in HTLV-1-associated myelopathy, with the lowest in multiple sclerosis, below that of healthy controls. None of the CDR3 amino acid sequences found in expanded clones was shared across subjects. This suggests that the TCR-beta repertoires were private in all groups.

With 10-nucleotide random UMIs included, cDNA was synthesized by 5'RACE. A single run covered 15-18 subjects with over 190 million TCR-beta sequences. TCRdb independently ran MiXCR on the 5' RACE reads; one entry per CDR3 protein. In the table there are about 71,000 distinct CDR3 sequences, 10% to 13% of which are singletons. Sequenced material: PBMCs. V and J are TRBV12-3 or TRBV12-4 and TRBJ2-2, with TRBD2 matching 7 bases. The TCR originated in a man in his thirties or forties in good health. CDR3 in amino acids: CASSLSSGVGGELFF. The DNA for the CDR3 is TGTGCCAGCAGTCTTTCTAGCGGAGTCGGCGGGGAGCTGTTTTTT.